The 5 T cell receptor beta chains in this list originate from one sample, sequenced in a study of T cell repertoires in cytomegalovirus infection. MiXCR was run by TCRdb on the reads, yielding one entry per CDR3 protein. There are some 160,000 distinct CDR3 sequences in the sample; about 15% occur only once, and approximately 18% lies in the top ten. What was sequenced was CD8+ T cells from PBMCs. The receptor source for this set is a human donor in good health (CMV status not recorded). Some clones in this sample may be carry-over from other donors' samples.

This clonotype came up a few times. This CDR3 is CSARSRDNPGNTIYF. The CDR3 bases are TGCAGTGCTAGATCCCGGGACAACCCTGGAAACACCATATATTTT. This chain links TRBV20-1 with TRBJ1-3; TRBD1 might be the D (6 bases). Germline CDR1 and CDR2: DFQATT and SNEGSKA (reference sequence). The V and J ends lost 2 bases and 2 bases respectively, with 13 bases between them. CDR3 length: 15 residues.

The gene calls are TRBV6-2 or TRBV6-3 and TRBJ1-5; D call uncertain. Trimming pared 6 bases from V and 0 bases from J, leaving 12 bases between. Germline V gene data show CDR1 as MNHEY and CDR2 as SVGEGT. There are 15 residues in the CDR3. The CDR3 DNA reads as TGTGCCAGCAGATCCAGACGGAATAGCAATCAGCCCCAGCATTTT. Translated, it gives CASRSRRNSNQPQHF.

This clonotype turned up a few times. The rearrangement joins TRBV6-4 to TRBJ2-1; 9 nucleotides agree with TRBD2. Losses at the gene ends were 4 bases for V and 3 bases for J; bases not matched to a gene: 1. The CDR3 loop spans 14 amino acids. Germline V gene data show CDR1 as MRHNA and CDR2 as SNTAGT. The DNA for the CDR3 is TGTGCCAGCAGTGGTAGCGGGGGCTACAATGAGCAGTTCTTC. Protein sequence: CASSGSGGYNEQFF.

V is TRBV6-2 or TRBV6-3 and J is TRBJ2-6, with TRBD2 as a possible D gene (5 bases). Germline CDR1 is MNHEY and CDR2 is SVGEGT. Trimming removed 8 bases at V and 4 bases at J, with 9 bases between. This CDR3 has 13 residues. The CDR3 bases are TGTGCCAGCCATCCGGGGGGGGCCAACGTCCTGACTTTC. Protein sequence: CASHPGGANVLTF.

There are a few counts of this clonotype. This chain links TRBV2 with TRBJ2-5, with 10 bases fitting TRBD2. CDR1 is SNHLY and CDR2 is FYNNEI in the germline V gene. This CDR3 has 21 amino acids. V gave up 2 bases and J gave up 6 bases; unmatched junction bases: 24. The CDR3 DNA reads as TGTGCCAGCAGTGAACGGTTCCTTCTAGCGGGGGATCTTTATAGTATGAAGACCCAGTACTTC. Protein sequence: CASSERFLLAGDLYSMKTQYF. Combining the CDR3 with reference TRBV2 and TRBJ2-5 gives the whole variable domain EPEVTQTPSHQVTQMGQEVILRCVPISNHLYFYWYRQILGQKVEFLVSFYNNEISEKSEIFDDQFSVERPDGSNFTLKIRSTKLEDSAMYFCASSERFLLAGDLYSMKTQYFGPGTRLLVL.